A single sample gave rise to the 18 T cell receptor beta chains below, sequenced in a study of T cell responses to AZD1222 COVID-19 vaccine. Method: immunoSEQ multiplex PCR; TCRdb's copy keeps in-frame clones and lacks some. The sample shows over 90,000 clones, around 90% of them seen only once. The material sequenced was peripheral blood, taken 28 days after the second AZD1222 dose. These TCRs come from an adult who received the AZD1222 COVID-19 vaccine.

V usage is TRBV6-5 and J usage is TRBJ2-7; 10 bases agree with TRBD1. From germline, CDR1 is MNHEY and CDR2 SVGAGI. This CDR3 is built from 15 residues. V shed 6 bases, J shed 4 bases, and the junction held 9 bases outside the gene matches. The DNA of the CDR3 is TGTGCCAGCAGGCCCGGGAGACAGGGGGCGTACGAGCAGTACTTC. It specifies CASRPGRQGAYEQYF.

J is TRBJ2-1 and V is TRBV24-1; TRBD1 is a possible D gene (6 bases). V was clipped by 4 bases and J by 4 bases, with 13 bases between them. This CDR3 spans 15 amino acids. Germline-derived CDR1 and CDR2 are KGHDR and SFDVKD. CDR3 nucleotide sequence: TGTGCCACCAGTGACCCTATGACAGGTTACAATGAGCAGTTCTTC. The encoded protein is CATSDPMTGYNEQFF.

The rearrangement joins TRBV2 to TRBJ1-2; TRBD1 matches at 7 bases. Germline V CDR1 and CDR2: SNHLY, FYNNEI. V was pared by 4 bases and J by 4 bases, with 9 bases of the junction left unmatched. The CDR3 is 15 residues long. CDR3 nucleotides: TGTGCCAGCAGTGGAGGGGGACAGATACCCTATGGCTACACCTTC. This sequence encodes CASSGGGQIPYGYTF.

The chain carries TRBV18 and TRBJ1-2; 7 positions agree with TRBD1. CDR1 and CDR2 (germline): KGHSH, LQKENI. This CDR3 is 14 amino acids long. With 3 bases clipped from V and 3 bases from J, the junction kept 4 bases outside the gene matches. CDR3 protein: CASSPTGTDYGYTF. The CDR3 DNA is TGTGCCAGCTCACCGACAGGGACAGACTATGGCTACACCTTC.

This chain uses TRBV3-1 (or the pseudogene TRBV3-2) with TRBJ1-2; D remains unclear. V was shortened by 1 base and J by 0 bases, with 12 bases between the two germline ends. The germline gives CDR1 LGHDT, CDR2 YNNKEL (reference sequence). CDR3 length equals 16 residues. CDR3 region: CASSQVVSAANYGYTF. CDR3 in DNA: TGTGCCAGCAGCCAAGTGGTATCAGCAGCTAACTATGGCTACACCTTC.

This clone was found once. The CDR3 loop reads CASSLGSGTPYGYTF. The CDR3 DNA follows: TGTGCCAGCAGCTTAGGAAGTGGAACCCCCTATGGCTACACCTTC. The J gene is TRBJ1-2, the V gene TRBV7-9; D is ambiguous. V lost 1 base, J lost 4 bases, and 13 bases lay in between. CDR1 SEHNR and CDR2 FQNEAQ come from the germline V gene (reference sequence). The CDR3 covers 15 residues. The whole variable domain, filled in from reference TRBV7-9 and TRBJ1-2, reads DTGVSQNPRHKITKRGQNVTFRCDPISEHNRLYWYRQTLGQGPEFLTYFQNEAQLEKSRLLSDRFSAERPKGSFSTLEIQRTEQGDSAMYLCASSLGSGTPYGYTFGSGTRLTVV.

The genes are TRBV5-1 and TRBJ2-3; D call uncertain. This CDR3 contains 14 residues. Germline V lookup: CDR1 SGHRS, CDR2 YFSETQ. Trimming removed 4 bases at V and 0 bases at J, with 9 bases between. The DNA for the CDR3 is TGCGCCAGCAGCCAGGAGTCTAGCACAGATACGCAGTATTTT. It codes for CASSQESSTDTQYF.

V is TRBV5-4 and J is TRBJ1-3; D not resolved. The germline V gene has CDR1 SGHNT and CDR2 YYREEE (reference sequence). The V end lost 3 bases, the J end lost 0 bases, and 10 bases lay between the germline ends. This CDR3 is built from 15 residues. In nucleotides, the CDR3 is TGTGCCAGCAGCTCCCTTGAGGGCTCTGGAAACACCATATATTTT. Translated: CASSSLEGSGNTIYF.

The V gene is TRBV6-2 or TRBV6-3, the J gene TRBJ1-1; weak D call: TRBD1 (6 bases). V gave up 6 bases and J gave up 5 bases, with 19 bases separating them. The CDR3 has 15 amino acids. Germline-derived CDR1 and CDR2 are MNHEY and SVGEGT. The CDR3 nucleotides read TGTGCCAGCAGCCCCAGGGCAGGGGAACGGACTGAAGCTTTCTTT. Translated: CASSPRAGERTEAFF.

This rearrangement joins TRBV21-1 to TRBJ2-5; TRBD2, as called in the table, went unchecked against the DNA. TRBV21-1 is classified as a pseudogene. CDR3 length: 18 amino acids. DNA for the CDR3: TGTGCCAGCAGCAAATGGGGGACTAGCGGGGGCTTCCAAGAGACCCAGTACTTC. Its translation: CASSKWGTSGGFQETQYF.

This chain connects TRBV19 to TRBJ1-5; 7 bases line up with TRBD1. The germline gives CDR1 LNHDA, CDR2 SQIVND (reference sequence). This CDR3 contains 15 residues. J was trimmed by 9 bases and V by 3 bases; bases with no gene match: 11. CDR3 sequence (DNA): TGTGCCAGTAGTATTGGAGGGGGCGAATCCGGGCCCCAGCATTTT. Translation: CASSIGGGESGPQHF.

The chain employs TRBV2 and TRBJ1-2; D gene unclear. Germline-derived CDR1 and CDR2 are SNHLY and FYNNEI. This CDR3 spans 13 amino acids. V was clipped by 6 bases and J by 0 bases, with 8 bases between them. The CDR3 DNA is TGTGCCAGCAGCCCCAATCCTAACTATGGCTACACCTTC. Translated: CASSPNPNYGYTF.

The V and J genes are TRBV2 and TRBJ1-2; perhaps TRBD1 as D (6 bases). The germline V and J ends were trimmed by 7 bases and 8 bases, with 14 bases remaining between them. CDR3 length: 12 amino acids. Germline CDR1 reads SNHLY; CDR2 reads FYNNEI. Here the CDR3 DNA reads TGTGCCAGCAATCAGGGGACTCGCGGCTACACCTTC. Encoded protein: CASNQGTRGYTF. The full variable domain, with the rest looked up from reference TRBV2 and TRBJ1-2, is EPEVTQTPSHQVTQMGQEVILRCVPISNHLYFYWYRQILGQKVEFLVSFYNNEISEKSEIFDDQFSVERPDGSNFTLKIRSTKLEDSAMYFCASNQGTRGYTFGSGTRLTVV.

This clone was detected once. This rearrangement joins TRBV5-1 to TRBJ2-5, with 7 nucleotides matching TRBD2. The V gene end was trimmed by 5 bases and the J gene end by 5 bases; junction bases not matched to a gene: 3. This CDR3 has 12 residues. Germline V CDR1 and CDR2: SGHRS, YFSETQ. The CDR3 DNA sequence: TGCGCCAGCAGTCCCGGGGGGGAGACCCAGTACTTC. It translates to CASSPGGETQYF.

The J gene is TRBJ1-6, the V gene TRBV5-8; no clear D. The CDR3 has 13 residues. The V end lost 2 bases, the J end lost 7 bases, and 7 bases lay between the germline ends. Per germline, CDR1 SGHTS and CDR2 YDEGEE. The CDR3 region has the DNA TGTGCCAGCAGCTTCAGGCAGAATTCACCCCTCCACTTT. Translating it yields CASSFRQNSPLHF.

This chain links TRBV6-5 with TRBJ2-5; maybe TRBD1 (6 bases). The CDR3 is 15 amino acids. V dropped 2 bases and J dropped 4 bases, with 14 bases sitting between them. CDR1 MNHEY and CDR2 SVGAGI come from the germline V gene. CDR3 residues: CASSYTQGIGETQYF. In DNA form, the CDR3 reads TGTGCCAGCAGTTACACCCAGGGGATTGGAGAGACCCAGTACTTC.

The V call is TRBV12-3 or TRBV12-4, the J call TRBJ1-1; D gene unclear. With 1 base removed from V and 9 bases from J, the gap between germline ends came to 12 bases. The CDR3 loop spans 13 amino acids. CDR3 DNA sequence: TGTGCCAGCAGTTTAGGACGGTTGACTAAAGCTTTCTTT. Its translation: CASSLGRLTKAFF.

The chain has TRBV6-5 and TRBJ1-5, with 7 bases that match TRBD1. Germline V lookup: CDR1 MNHEY, CDR2 SVGAGI. V shed 2 bases, J shed 0 bases, and the junction held 4 bases outside the gene matches. This CDR3 has 16 residues. The CDR3 protein is CASSYRTGYSNQPQHF. In DNA, the CDR3 is TGTGCCAGCAGTTACCGGACAGGCTATAGCAATCAGCCCCAGCATTTT.